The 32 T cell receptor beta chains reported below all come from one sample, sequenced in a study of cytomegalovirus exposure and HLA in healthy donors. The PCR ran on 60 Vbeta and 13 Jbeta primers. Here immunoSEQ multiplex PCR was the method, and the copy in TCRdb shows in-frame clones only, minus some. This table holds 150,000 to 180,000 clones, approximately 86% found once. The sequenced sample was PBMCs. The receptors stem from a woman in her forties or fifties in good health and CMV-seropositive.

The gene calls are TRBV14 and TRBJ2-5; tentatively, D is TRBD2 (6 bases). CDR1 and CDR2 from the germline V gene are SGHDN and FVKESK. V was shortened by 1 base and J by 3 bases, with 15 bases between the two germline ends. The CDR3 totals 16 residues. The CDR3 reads CASSQAWRGSKETQYF. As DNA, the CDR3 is TGTGCCAGCAGCCAAGCCTGGAGGGGTTCAAAAGAGACCCAGTACTTC.

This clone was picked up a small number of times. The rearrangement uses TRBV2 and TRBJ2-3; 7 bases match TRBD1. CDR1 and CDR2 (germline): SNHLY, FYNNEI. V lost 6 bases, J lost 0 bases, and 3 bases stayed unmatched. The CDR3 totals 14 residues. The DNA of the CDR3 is TGTGCCAGCAGCGGGACAGAGAGCACAGATACGCAGTATTTT. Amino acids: CASSGTESTDTQYF.

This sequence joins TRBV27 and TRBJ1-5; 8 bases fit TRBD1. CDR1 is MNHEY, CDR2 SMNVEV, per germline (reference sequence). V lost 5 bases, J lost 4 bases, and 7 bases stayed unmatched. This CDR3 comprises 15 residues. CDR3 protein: CASSPGTGYNQPQHF. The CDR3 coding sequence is TGTGCCAGCAGTCCCGGGACAGGTTATAATCAGCCCCAGCATTTT.

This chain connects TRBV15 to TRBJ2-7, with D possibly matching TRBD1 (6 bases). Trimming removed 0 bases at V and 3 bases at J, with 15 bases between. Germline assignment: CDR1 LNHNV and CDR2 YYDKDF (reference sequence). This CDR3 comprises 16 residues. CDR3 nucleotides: TGTGCCACCAGCAGAGATTTCCGCAGGGGCGACTACGAGCAGTACTTC. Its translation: CATSRDFRRGDYEQYF.

The CDR3, as DNA: TGCAGCGTTGAAGGGCCAGACAGGGCAGGGGCGCAGTATTTT. Protein: CSVEGPDRAGAQYF. The chain employs TRBV29-1 and TRBJ2-3; 7 bases align to TRBD1. This CDR3 is 14 amino acids long. Germline V lookup: CDR1 SQVTM, CDR2 ANQGSEA. J gave up 10 bases and V 1 base, and 11 bases lay outside the gene matches.

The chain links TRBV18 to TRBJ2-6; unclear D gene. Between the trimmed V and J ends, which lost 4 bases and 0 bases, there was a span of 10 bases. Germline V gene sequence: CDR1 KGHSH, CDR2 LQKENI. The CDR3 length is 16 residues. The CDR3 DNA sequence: TGTGCCAGCTCACTCAGGATTGACTCTGGGGCCAACGTCCTGACTTTC. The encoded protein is CASSLRIDSGANVLTF.

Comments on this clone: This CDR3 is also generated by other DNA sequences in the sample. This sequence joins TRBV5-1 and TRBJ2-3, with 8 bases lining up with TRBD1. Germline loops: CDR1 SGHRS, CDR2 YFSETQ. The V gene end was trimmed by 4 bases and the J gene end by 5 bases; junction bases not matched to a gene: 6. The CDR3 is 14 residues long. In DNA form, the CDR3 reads TGCGCCAGCAGCCTGACAGGGGTGGGAGATACGCAGTATTTT. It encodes CASSLTGVGDTQYF.

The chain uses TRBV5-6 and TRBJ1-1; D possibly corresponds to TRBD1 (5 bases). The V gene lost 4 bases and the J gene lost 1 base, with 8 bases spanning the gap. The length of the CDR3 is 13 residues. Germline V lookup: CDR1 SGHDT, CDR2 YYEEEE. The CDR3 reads CASSPTGNTEAFF. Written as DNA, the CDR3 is TGTGCCAGCAGCCCTACAGGGAACACTGAAGCTTTCTTT.

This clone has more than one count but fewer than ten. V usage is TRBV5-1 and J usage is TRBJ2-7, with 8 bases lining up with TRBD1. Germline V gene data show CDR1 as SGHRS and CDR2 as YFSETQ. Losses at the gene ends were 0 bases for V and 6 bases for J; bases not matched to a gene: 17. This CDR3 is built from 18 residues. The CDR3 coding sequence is TGCGCCAGCAGCTTGGAGGGGGGTGGACAGGGCTTGACGGGCGAGCAGTACTTC. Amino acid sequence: CASSLEGGGQGLTGEQYF.

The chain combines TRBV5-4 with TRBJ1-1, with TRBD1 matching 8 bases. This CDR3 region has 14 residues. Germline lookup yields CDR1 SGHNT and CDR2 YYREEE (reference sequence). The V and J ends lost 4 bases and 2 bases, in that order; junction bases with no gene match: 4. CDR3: CASSRGQANTEAFF. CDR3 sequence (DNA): TGTGCCAGCAGCCGGGGACAGGCCAACACTGAAGCTTTCTTT.

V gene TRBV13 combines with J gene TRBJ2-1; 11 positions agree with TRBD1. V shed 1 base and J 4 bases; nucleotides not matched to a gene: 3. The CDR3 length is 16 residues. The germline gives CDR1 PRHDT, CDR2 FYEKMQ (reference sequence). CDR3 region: CASSLVGTGGYNEQFF. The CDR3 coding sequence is TGTGCCAGCAGCTTAGTAGGGACAGGGGGATACAATGAGCAGTTCTTC.

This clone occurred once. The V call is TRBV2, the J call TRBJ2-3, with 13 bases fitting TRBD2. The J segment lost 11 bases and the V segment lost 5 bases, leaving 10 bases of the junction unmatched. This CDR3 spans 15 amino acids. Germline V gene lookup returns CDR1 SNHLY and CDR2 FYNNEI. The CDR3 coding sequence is TGTGCCAGCAGTTCCGGGACTAGCGGGGTAGTTGGGCAGTATTTT. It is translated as CASSSGTSGVVGQYF.

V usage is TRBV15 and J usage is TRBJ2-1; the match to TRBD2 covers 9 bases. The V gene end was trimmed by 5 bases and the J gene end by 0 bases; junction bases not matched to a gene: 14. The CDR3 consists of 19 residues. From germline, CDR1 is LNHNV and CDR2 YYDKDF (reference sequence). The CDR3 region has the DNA TGTGCCACCAGCTCCCAACGATGGCTAGCGGGGAGCTCCTACAATGAGCAGTTCTTC. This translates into CATSSQRWLAGSSYNEQFF.

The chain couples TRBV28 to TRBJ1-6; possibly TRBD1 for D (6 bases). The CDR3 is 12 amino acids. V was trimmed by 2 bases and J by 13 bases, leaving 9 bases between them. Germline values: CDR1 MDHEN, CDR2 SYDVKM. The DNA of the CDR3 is TGTGCCAGCAGTTTACAGGGGCGGCCCCTCCACTTT. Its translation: CASSLQGRPLHF.

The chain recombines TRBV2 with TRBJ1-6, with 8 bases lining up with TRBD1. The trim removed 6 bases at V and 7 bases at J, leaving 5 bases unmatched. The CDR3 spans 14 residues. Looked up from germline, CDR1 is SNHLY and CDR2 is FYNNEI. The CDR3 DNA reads TGTGCCAGCAGGGTACAGGGGGAGAATTCACCCCTCCACTTT. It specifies CASRVQGENSPLHF.

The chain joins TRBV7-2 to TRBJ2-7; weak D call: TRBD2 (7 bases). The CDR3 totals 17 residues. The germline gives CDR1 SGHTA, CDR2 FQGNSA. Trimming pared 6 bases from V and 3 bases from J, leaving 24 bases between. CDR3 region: CASRSSGGGNPFYEQYF. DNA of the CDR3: TGTGCCAGCAGGTCTTCGGGCGGGGGCAACCCCTTCTACGAGCAGTACTTC.

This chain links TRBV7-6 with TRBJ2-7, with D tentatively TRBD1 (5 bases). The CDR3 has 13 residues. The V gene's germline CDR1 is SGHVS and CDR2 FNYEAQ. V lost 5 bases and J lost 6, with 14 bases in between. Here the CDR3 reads CASSPWGAGEQYF. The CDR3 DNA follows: TGTGCCAGCAGCCCTTGGGGCGCCGGCGAGCAGTACTTC.

CDR3 sequence (DNA): TGTGCCAGCAGCTTACGCACCGGGGAGCTGTTTTTT. It yields the protein CASSLRTGELFF. The chain uses TRBV7-6 and TRBJ2-2; D gene ambiguous. Trimming took 2 bases from V and 4 from J, leaving 2 bases between them. This CDR3 contains 12 residues. The germline CDR1 and CDR2 sequences are SGHVS and FNYEAQ.

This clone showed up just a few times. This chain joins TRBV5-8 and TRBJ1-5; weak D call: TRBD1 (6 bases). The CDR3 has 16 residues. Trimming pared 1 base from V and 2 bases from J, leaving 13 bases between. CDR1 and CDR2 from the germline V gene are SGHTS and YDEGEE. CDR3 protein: CASSLHTGSRNQPQHF. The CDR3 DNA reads TGTGCCAGCAGCTTGCATACAGGGTCTCGCAATCAGCCCCAGCATTTT.

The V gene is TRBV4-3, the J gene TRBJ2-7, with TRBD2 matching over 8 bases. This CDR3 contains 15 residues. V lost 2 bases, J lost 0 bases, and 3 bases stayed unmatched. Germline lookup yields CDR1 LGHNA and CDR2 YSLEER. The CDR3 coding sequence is TGCGCCAGCAGCCAACAGCGGGGGAGCTCCTACGAGCAGTACTTC. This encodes CASSQQRGSSYEQYF.

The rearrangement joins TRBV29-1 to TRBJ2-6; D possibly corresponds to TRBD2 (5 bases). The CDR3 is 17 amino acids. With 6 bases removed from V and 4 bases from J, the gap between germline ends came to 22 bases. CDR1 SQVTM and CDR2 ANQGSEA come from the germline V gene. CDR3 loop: CSVQKGRGSGGANVLTF. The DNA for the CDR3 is TGCAGCGTACAAAAAGGAAGAGGGTCGGGGGGGGCCAACGTCCTGACTTTC.

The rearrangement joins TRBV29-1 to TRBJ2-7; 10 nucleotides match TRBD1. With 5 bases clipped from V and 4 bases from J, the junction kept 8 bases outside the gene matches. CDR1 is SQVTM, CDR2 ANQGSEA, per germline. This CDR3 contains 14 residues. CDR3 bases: TGCAGCGTTTCTTCCGGGACAGGGGAATACGAGCAGTACTTC. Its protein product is CSVSSGTGEYEQYF.

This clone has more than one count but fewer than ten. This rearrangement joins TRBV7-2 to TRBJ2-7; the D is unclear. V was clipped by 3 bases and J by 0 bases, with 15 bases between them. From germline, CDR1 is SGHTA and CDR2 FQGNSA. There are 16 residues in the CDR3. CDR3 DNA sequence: TGTGCCAGCAGCTTGGTAACAGACAACCCCTCCTACGAGCAGTACTTC. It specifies CASSLVTDNPSYEQYF.

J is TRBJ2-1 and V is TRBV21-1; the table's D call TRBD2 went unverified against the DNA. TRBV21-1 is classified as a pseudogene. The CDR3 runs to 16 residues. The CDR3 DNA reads TGTGCCAGCAGCAAAGATCAGCGGGGGTTACAGGATGAGCAGTTCTTC. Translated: CASSKDQRGLQDEQFF.

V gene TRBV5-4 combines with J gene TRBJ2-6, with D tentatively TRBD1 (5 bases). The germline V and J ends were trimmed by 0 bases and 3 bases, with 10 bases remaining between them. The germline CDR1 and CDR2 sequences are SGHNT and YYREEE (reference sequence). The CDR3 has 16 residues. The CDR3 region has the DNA TGTGCCAGCAGCTTGGCCCCGACAGTTGGGGCCAACGTCCTGACTTTC. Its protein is CASSLAPTVGANVLTF.

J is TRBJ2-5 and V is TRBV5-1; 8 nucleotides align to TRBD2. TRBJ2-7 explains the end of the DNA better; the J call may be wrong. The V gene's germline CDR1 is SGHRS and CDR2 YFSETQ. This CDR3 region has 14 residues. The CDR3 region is CASTREGINYEQYF. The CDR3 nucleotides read TGCGCCAGCACCCGGGAGGGTATAAACTACGAGCAGTACTTC.

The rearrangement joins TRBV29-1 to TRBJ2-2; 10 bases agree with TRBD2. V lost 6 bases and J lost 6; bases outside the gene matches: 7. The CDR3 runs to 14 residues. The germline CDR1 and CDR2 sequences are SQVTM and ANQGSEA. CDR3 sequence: CSVPGTSAAGELFF. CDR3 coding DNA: TGCAGCGTCCCTGGGACTAGCGCGGCCGGGGAGCTGTTTTTT.

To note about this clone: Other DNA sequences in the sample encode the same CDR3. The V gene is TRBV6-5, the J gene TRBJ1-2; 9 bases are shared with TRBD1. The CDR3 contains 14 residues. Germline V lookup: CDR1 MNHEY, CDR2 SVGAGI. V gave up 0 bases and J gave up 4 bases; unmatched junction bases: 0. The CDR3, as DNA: TGTGCCAGCAGTTACTCGGACAGGGGCTATGGCTACACCTTC. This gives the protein CASSYSDRGYGYTF.

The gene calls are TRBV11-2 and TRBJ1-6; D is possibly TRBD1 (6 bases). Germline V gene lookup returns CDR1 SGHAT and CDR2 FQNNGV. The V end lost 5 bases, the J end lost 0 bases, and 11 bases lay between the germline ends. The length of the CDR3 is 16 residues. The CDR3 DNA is TGTGCCAGCAGCAGAGGACAGACCTCCTATAATTCACCCCTCCACTTT. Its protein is CASSRGQTSYNSPLHF.

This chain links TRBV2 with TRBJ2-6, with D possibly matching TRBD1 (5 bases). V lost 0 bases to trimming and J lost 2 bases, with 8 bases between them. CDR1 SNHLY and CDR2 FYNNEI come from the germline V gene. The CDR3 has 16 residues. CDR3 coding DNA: TGTGCCAGCAGTGAAGCTCGCAGGGCTGGGGCCAACGTCCTGACTTTC. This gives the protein CASSEARRAGANVLTF.

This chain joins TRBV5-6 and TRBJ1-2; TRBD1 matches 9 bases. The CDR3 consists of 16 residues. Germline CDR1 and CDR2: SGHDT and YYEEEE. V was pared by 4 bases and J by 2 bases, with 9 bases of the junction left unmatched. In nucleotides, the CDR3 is TGTGCCAGCAGCCGAATAACAGGGGGCCCCAACTATGGCTACACCTTC. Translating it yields CASSRITGGPNYGYTF.

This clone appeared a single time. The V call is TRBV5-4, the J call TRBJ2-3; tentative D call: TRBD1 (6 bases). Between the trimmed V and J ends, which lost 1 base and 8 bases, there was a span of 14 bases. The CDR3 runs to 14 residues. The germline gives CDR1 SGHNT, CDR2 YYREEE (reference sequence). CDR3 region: CASSLTGFQGTQYF. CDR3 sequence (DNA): TGTGCCAGCAGCTTGACAGGGTTCCAGGGTACGCAGTATTTT.